Listed here are 23 T cell receptor beta chains from one sample, sequenced in a study of cytomegalovirus exposure and HLA in healthy donors. The PCR had 60 Vbeta and 13 Jbeta primers. Sequencing used immunoSEQ multiplex PCR; TCRdb keeps in-frame clones, though not all of them. The repertoire holds some 120,000 clones, with 83% as singletons. The sequencing sample was made of PBMCs. The receptors derive from a middle-aged woman in good health and CMV-seropositive.

The gene calls are TRBV7-3 and TRBJ2-2; D gene uncertain. Deletions cut 1 base from V and 4 bases from J, with 7 bases between. The CDR3 totals 14 residues. Germline values: CDR1 SGHTA, CDR2 FQGTGA. The chain's CDR3 is CASSLMAGTGELFF. As DNA, the CDR3 is TGTGCCAGCAGCTTAATGGCTGGCACCGGGGAGCTGTTTTTT.

The chain carries TRBV6-5 and TRBJ2-1; 8 nucleotides line up with TRBD2. Germline assignment: CDR1 MNHEY and CDR2 SVGAGI. The length of the CDR3 is 12 residues. The ends lost 6 bases at V and 15 bases at J; junction bases unmatched: 10. The CDR3 is CASSLGGRSMFF. CDR3 nucleotides: TGTGCCAGCAGCCTAGGCGGGAGGAGCATGTTCTTC.

This clone was seen more than once but under ten times. The chain has TRBV27 and TRBJ2-7; D gene ambiguous. V was cut by 3 bases and J by 6 bases, with 18 bases left in between. The CDR3 covers 15 residues. The V gene's germline CDR1 is MNHEY and CDR2 SMNVEV (reference sequence). The CDR3 DNA sequence: TGTGCCAGCAGTTTCTCCCCCAGTGTGAGAGGCGAGCAGTACTTC. Protein sequence: CASSFSPSVRGEQYF.

The V gene is TRBV29-1, the J gene TRBJ1-1; D is possibly TRBD1 (5 bases). Between the trimmed V and J ends, which lost 6 bases and 8 bases, there was a span of 16 bases. CDR1 is SQVTM, CDR2 ANQGSEA, per germline. The length of the CDR3 is 12 residues. CDR3 protein: CSVYSGVREAFF. In DNA form, the CDR3 reads TGCAGCGTATACTCGGGGGTTCGCGAAGCTTTCTTT.

The chain employs TRBV7-9 and TRBJ1-6; 9 bases align to TRBD1. Germline values: CDR1 SEHNR, CDR2 FQNEAQ (reference sequence). The trim removed 3 bases at V and 9 bases at J, leaving 3 bases unmatched. The CDR3 runs to 14 residues. The DNA of the CDR3 is TGTGCCAGCAGCTTGGGGACAGGGATTTCACCCCTCCACTTT. Protein sequence: CASSLGTGISPLHF.

The V and J genes are TRBV23-1 and TRBJ1-2; possibly TRBD1 for D (5 bases). TRBV23-1 is an ORF; its function is uncertain. V lost 3 bases, J lost 3 bases, and 8 bases lay in between. This CDR3 is built from 13 residues. CDR3 bases: TGCGCCAGCAGTCATTGGGACTACTATGGCTACACCTTC. As protein: CASSHWDYYGYTF.

The genes are TRBV29-1 and TRBJ2-7, with D perhaps matching TRBD1 (6 bases). Germline assignment: CDR1 SQVTM and CDR2 ANQGSEA. CDR3 length: 13 residues. Trimming pared 1 base from V and 6 bases from J, leaving 13 bases between. For the CDR3, the DNA is TGCAGCGTTGAAGGGCAGGGGTGGGGCGAGCAGTACTTC. It codes for CSVEGQGWGEQYF.

V is TRBV30 and J is TRBJ1-2; D call uncertain. Trimming took 7 bases from V and 8 from J, leaving 20 bases between them. The length of the CDR3 is 13 residues. Germline CDR1 is GTSNPN and CDR2 is SVGIG (reference sequence). The CDR3 sequence: CASGGLWEGGYTF. CDR3 in DNA: TGTGCCTCCGGAGGGTTGTGGGAAGGGGGCTACACCTTC.

Details on this clone: The same CDR3 arises from other DNA sequences in this sample as well. The rearrangement joins TRBV7-9 to TRBJ1-2, with D maybe TRBD1 (6 bases). This CDR3 has 13 amino acids. Germline-derived CDR1 and CDR2 are SEHNR and FQNEAQ (reference sequence). Trimming stripped 3 bases from V and 8 bases from J, with 13 bases between. In nucleotides, the CDR3 is TGTGCCAGCAGCTTCGATGGTGGGGGCGGCTACACCTTC. Its protein product is CASSFDGGGGYTF.

The chain employs TRBV7-2 and TRBJ2-7, with 13 nucleotides matching TRBD2. Germline CDR1 reads SGHTA; CDR2 reads FQGNSA. V shed 5 bases, J shed 6 bases, and the junction held 10 bases outside the gene matches. The CDR3 spans 16 residues. The CDR3 DNA sequence: TGTGCCAGCAGCCTACAACTAGCGGGGGGGTACTCCGAGCAGTACTTC. Translated, it gives CASSLQLAGGYSEQYF.

The V gene is TRBV7-2, the J gene TRBJ2-7, with 7 nucleotides matching TRBD2. Per germline, CDR1 SGHTA and CDR2 FQGNSA. With V trimmed by 5 bases and J by 4 bases, 5 bases remained unmatched. This CDR3 is built from 13 residues. The CDR3 coding sequence is TGTGCCAGCAGCCACGGGGGGAGGTACGAGCAGTACTTC. Its translation: CASSHGGRYEQYF.

This clone was picked up one time. The chain's CDR3 is CATSYWAVTDTQYF. CDR3 bases: TGTGCCACCTCTTACTGGGCAGTCACAGATACGCAGTATTTT. V is TRBV19 and J is TRBJ2-3; D call uncertain. The V and J ends lost 10 bases and 2 bases respectively, with 16 bases between them. Germline lookup yields CDR1 LNHDA and CDR2 SQIVND (reference sequence). The CDR3 spans 14 residues.

This sequence joins TRBV7-6 and TRBJ2-2; D remains ambiguous. The CDR3 extends over 12 amino acids. Germline assignment: CDR1 SGHVS and CDR2 FNYEAQ. V was clipped by 5 bases and J by 4 bases, with 5 bases between them. The CDR3 nucleotides read TGTGCCAGCAGCCTGTTCACCGGGGAGCTGTTTTTT. The encoded protein is CASSLFTGELFF.

The chain carries TRBV19 and TRBJ2-7; 8 bases map to TRBD1. The germline gives CDR1 LNHDA, CDR2 SQIVND (reference sequence). V was pared by 3 bases and J by 6 bases, with 4 bases of the junction left unmatched. The CDR3 covers 13 residues. CDR3: CASSIITGGEQYF. The CDR3 nucleotides read TGTGCCAGTAGTATCATAACAGGGGGCGAGCAGTACTTC.

This clone was recorded once. This chain links TRBV6-1 with TRBJ2-2; D is perhaps TRBD1 (6 bases). The CDR3 has 18 amino acids. CDR1 and CDR2 (germline): MNHNS, SASEGT. V lost 3 bases and J lost 2, with 19 bases in between. CDR3 loop: CASSEVPGATINTGELFF. CDR3 bases: TGTGCCAGCAGTGAGGTTCCAGGGGCGACGATTAACACCGGGGAGCTGTTTTTT.

The rearrangement links TRBV15 to TRBJ1-1; TRBD1 matches 12 bases. From germline, CDR1 is LNHNV and CDR2 YYDKDF (reference sequence). This CDR3 has 17 amino acids. V lost 0 bases and J lost 3; bases outside the gene matches: 5. The CDR3 DNA follows: TGTGCCACCAGCAGAGAAGGGACAGGGGGCGCGGACACTGAAGCTTTCTTT. Protein product: CATSREGTGGADTEAFF. Together with reference TRBV15 and TRBJ1-1, the CDR3 gives the full variable domain: DAMVIQNPRYQVTQFGKPVTLSCSQTLNHNVMYWYQQKSSQAPKLLFHYYDKDFNNEADTPDNFQSRRPNTSFCFLDIRSPGLGDTAMYLCATSREGTGGADTEAFFGQGTRLTVV.

The chain joins TRBV11-3 to TRBJ2-3; D remains unclear. This CDR3 region has 13 residues. The germline CDR1 and CDR2 sequences are SGHNT and YENEEA. V lost 8 bases and J 5 bases, leaving 14 bases between the germline ends. This CDR3 reads CASGRRGGDTQYF. As DNA, the CDR3 is TGTGCCAGCGGAAGACGAGGTGGAGATACGCAGTATTTT.

The V and J genes are TRBV7-8 and TRBJ2-2; D remains unclear. The V gene lost 1 base and the J gene lost 6 bases, with 12 bases spanning the gap. The CDR3 has 15 residues. The germline CDR1 and CDR2 sequences are SGHVS and FQNEAQ. The CDR3 reads CASSLEAFPAGELFF. CDR3 nucleotides: TGTGCCAGCAGCTTAGAAGCGTTTCCTGCCGGGGAGCTGTTTTTT.

The J gene is TRBJ2-7, the V gene TRBV11-1, with D perhaps TRBD2 (6 bases). Germline V gene data show CDR1 as SGHAT and CDR2 as FQDESV (reference sequence). CDR3 length: 14 amino acids. The V end was cut by 0 bases, the J end by 3 bases, with 9 bases between. CDR3 nucleotide sequence: TGTGCCAGCAGCTTAGCCGGGGGAAGCTACGAGCAGTACTTC. Translated, it gives CASSLAGGSYEQYF.

The chain combines TRBV6-5 with TRBJ2-7; the match to TRBD2 covers 11 bases. The length of the CDR3 is 14 residues. The germline V gene encodes CDR1 MNHEY and CDR2 SVGAGI. The V and J ends lost 4 bases and 2 bases, in that order; junction bases with no gene match: 1. CDR3 DNA sequence: TGTGCCAGCAGTTCACTAGCGGGGGCCTACGAGCAGTACTTC. Encoded protein: CASSSLAGAYEQYF.

V gene TRBV2 combines with J gene TRBJ1-4; 10 bases agree with TRBD1. The V gene's germline CDR1 is SNHLY and CDR2 FYNNEI. CDR3 length: 14 amino acids. Trimming cost V 6 bases and J 7 bases; bases outside gene matches: 5. Written as DNA, the CDR3 is TGTGCCAGCAGGGGGACAGGGGCGGTTGAAAAACTGTTTTTT. It translates to CASRGTGAVEKLFF.

The gene calls are TRBV28 and TRBJ1-5, with unresolved D. The germline CDR1 and CDR2 sequences are MDHEN and SYDVKM. The V gene lost 6 bases and the J gene lost 2 bases, with 5 bases spanning the gap. CDR3 size: 12 residues. The CDR3 coding sequence is TGTGCCAGCAGCGGGGGCAATCAGCCCCAGCATTTT. Encoded protein: CASSGGNQPQHF.

V gene TRBV5-6 combines with J gene TRBJ2-5; TRBD2 matches 9 bases. V lost 1 base to trimming and J lost 6 bases; unmatched junction nucleotides: 7. CDR1 and CDR2 from the germline V gene are SGHDT and YYEEEE. The CDR3 loop spans 15 amino acids. The DNA of the CDR3 is TGTGCCAGCAGCTTGTGGGCTAGCGGGATGAAGACCCAGTACTTC. Its translation: CASSLWASGMKTQYF.